Included here is one TCR beta chain sequence, with context. The CDR3 is 13 residues long. V shed 1 base and J shed 4 bases, with 8 bases lying between them. The germline V gene encodes CDR1 SGHNT and CDR2 YYREEE (reference sequence). This sample is drawn from a study of blood T cell repertoires in COVID-19. Study in general: Sites across the United States, Italy and Spain contributed samples from acute and convalescent COVID-19. T cells, B-cell-depleted T cells, or PBMCs provided the cDNA or gDNA that served as material.

Authors' analysis steps: Nucleated cell number was recorded as an estimate derived from reference gene primer amplification. Here immunoSEQ multiplex PCR was the method, and the copy in TCRdb shows in-frame clones only, minus some. That table gives V, J and clone size, and the DNA gave D and trimming. The table records around 130,000 clones, 75% to 90% of them present only once. The chain combines TRBV5-4 with TRBJ1-1, with D hard to call. The source is a woman aged 50 to 60 who had recovered from COVID-19. Sequenced input: peripheral blood. This CDR3 is CASSLPGSTEAFF. The DNA for the CDR3 is TGTGCCAGCAGCTTGCCAGGCTCCACTGAAGCTTTCTTT.